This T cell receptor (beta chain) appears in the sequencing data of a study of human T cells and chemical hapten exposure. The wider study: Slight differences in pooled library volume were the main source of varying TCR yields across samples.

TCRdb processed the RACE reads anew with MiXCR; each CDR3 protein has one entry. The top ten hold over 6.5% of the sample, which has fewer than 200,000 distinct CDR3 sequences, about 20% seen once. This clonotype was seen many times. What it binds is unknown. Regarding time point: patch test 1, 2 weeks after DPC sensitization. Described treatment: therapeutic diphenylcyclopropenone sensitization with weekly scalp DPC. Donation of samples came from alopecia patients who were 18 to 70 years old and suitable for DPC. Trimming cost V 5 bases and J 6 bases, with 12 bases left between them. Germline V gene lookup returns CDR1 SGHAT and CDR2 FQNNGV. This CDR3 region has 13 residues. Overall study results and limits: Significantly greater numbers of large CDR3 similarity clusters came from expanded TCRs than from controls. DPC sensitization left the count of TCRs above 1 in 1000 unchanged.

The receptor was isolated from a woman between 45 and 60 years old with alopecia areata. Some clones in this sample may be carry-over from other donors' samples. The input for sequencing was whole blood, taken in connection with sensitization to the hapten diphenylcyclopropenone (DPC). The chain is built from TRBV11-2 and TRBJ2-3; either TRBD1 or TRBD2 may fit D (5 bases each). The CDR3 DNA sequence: TGTGCCAGCAGCACGGGACCTGTGGATACGCAGTATTTT. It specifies CASSTGPVDTQYF. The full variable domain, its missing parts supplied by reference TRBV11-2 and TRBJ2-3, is EAGVAQSPRYKIIEKRQSVAFWCNPISGHATLYWYQQILGQGPKLLIQFQNNGVVDDSQLPKDRFSAERLKGVDSTLKIQPAKLEDSAVYLCASSTGPVDTQYFGPGTRLTVL.